Presented here are 14 T cell receptor beta chains from one specimen sequenced in a study of OX40 agonist ivuxolimab in advanced cancers. Method: immunoSEQ multiplex PCR; TCRdb's copy keeps in-frame clones and lacks some. Of tens of thousands of clones listed, roughly four fifths are singletons. The specimen was CD4+ or CD8+ T cells sorted from blood, collected in a trial of the OX40 agonist ivuxolimab. These receptors all stem from an adult with an advanced solid tumor such as melanoma, head and neck, liver or kidney cancer.

The chain links TRBV19 to TRBJ2-7, with TRBD1 identical over 9 bases. With V trimmed by 8 bases and J by 2 bases, 1 base remained unmatched. The length of the CDR3 is 12 residues. Germline CDR1 LNHDA, CDR2 SQIVND (reference sequence). CDR3 nucleotides: TGTGCCAGTGGACAGGGGCCCTACGAGCAGTACTTC. Its protein is CASGQGPYEQYF.

This chain links TRBV14 with TRBJ1-1, with D tentatively TRBD1 (5 bases). Germline V CDR1 and CDR2: SGHDN, FVKESK. V was pared by 0 bases and J by 1 base, with 9 bases between. The CDR3 sequence is 15 residues long. CDR3 in amino acids: CASSQDSGQNTEAFF. The CDR3 coding sequence is TGTGCCAGCAGCCAAGATTCAGGACAGAACACTGAAGCTTTCTTT.

The gene calls are TRBV6-5 and TRBJ1-2; 8 bases are shared with TRBD1. Germline-derived CDR1 and CDR2 are MNHEY and SVGAGI. The CDR3 spans 14 residues. V was pared by 5 bases and J by 4 bases, with 6 bases of the junction left unmatched. The CDR3 loop is CASSPWTGLYGYTF. The CDR3 nucleotides read TGTGCCAGCAGTCCGTGGACAGGGCTCTATGGCTACACCTTC.

Details on this clone: A much larger clone lies a single base off, so this may be a read error. The same CDR3 can be traced to other DNA sequences in this sample. This rearrangement joins TRBV19 to TRBJ2-1, with TRBD2 identical over 10 bases. Germline assignment: CDR1 LNHDA and CDR2 SQIVND (reference sequence). J gave up 3 bases and V 5 bases, and 4 bases lay outside the gene matches. The CDR3 consists of 15 residues. CDR3: CASSVTSGDYNEQFF. DNA for the CDR3: TGTGCCAGTAGTGTAACTAGCGGGGACTACAATGAGCAGTTCTTC. Combining the CDR3 with reference TRBV19 and TRBJ2-1 gives the whole variable domain DGGITQSPKYLFRKEGQNVTLSCEQNLNHDAMYWYRQDPGQGLRLIYYSQIVNDFQKGDIAEGYSVSREKKESFPLTVTSAQKNPTAFYLCASSVTSGDYNEQFFGPGTRLTVL.

The gene calls are TRBV18 and TRBJ2-7; TRBD2 might be the D (5 bases). The CDR3 covers 17 residues. The germline gives CDR1 KGHSH, CDR2 LQKENI. The V gene lost 1 base and the J gene lost 2 bases, with 18 bases spanning the gap. The CDR3 reads CASSPLHQPLRAYEQYF. For the CDR3, the DNA is TGTGCCAGCTCACCACTGCACCAACCCCTGAGGGCCTACGAGCAGTACTTC.

The rearrangement links TRBV4-3 to TRBJ1-1; no definite D call. V lost 1 base to trimming and J lost 1 base, with 13 bases between them. Germline values: CDR1 LGHNA, CDR2 YSLEER. CDR3 length equals 16 residues. This CDR3 reads CASSQGDGTWNTEAFF. The CDR3 DNA reads TGCGCCAGCAGCCAAGGTGACGGAACATGGAACACTGAAGCTTTCTTT.

This chain uses TRBV6-5 with TRBJ1-3; D not resolved. The CDR3 length is 14 residues. The germline V and J ends were trimmed by 4 bases and 4 bases, with 11 bases remaining between them. CDR1 and CDR2 from the germline V gene are MNHEY and SVGAGI. Here the CDR3 reads CASSSGRRGNTIYF. CDR3 in DNA: TGTGCCAGCAGTTCCGGCCGGAGAGGAAACACCATATATTTT.

This clone has a single count. The chain links TRBV4-3 to TRBJ1-4; the match to TRBD1 covers 12 bases. V shed 4 bases and J 7 bases; nucleotides not matched to a gene: 4. In germline, CDR1 is LGHNA, CDR2 YSLEER. The CDR3 is 15 amino acids. The chain's CDR3 is CASSRDRGLREKLFF. DNA for the CDR3: TGCGCCAGCAGCCGGGACAGGGGGCTTCGTGAAAAACTGTTTTTT.

J is TRBJ1-6 and V is TRBV7-3, with D possibly being TRBD1 (6 bases). V was clipped by 5 bases and J by 7 bases, with 12 bases between them. Looked up from germline, CDR1 is SGHTA and CDR2 is FQGTGA. CDR3 length: 14 residues. CDR3: CASSPAGTNSPLHF. The CDR3 coding sequence is TGTGCCAGCAGCCCCGCAGGGACAAATTCACCCCTCCACTTT.

The chain has TRBV7-9 and TRBJ2-2; 11 positions agree with TRBD1. Looked up from germline, CDR1 is SEHNR and CDR2 is FQNEAQ (reference sequence). There are 16 residues in the CDR3. J lost 6 bases, V lost 5 bases, and 8 bases had no gene match. The CDR3 bases are TGTGCCAGCAGCCCAGAGCCGGGACAGGGGGCCGGGGAGCTGTTTTTT. Its protein is CASSPEPGQGAGELFF. Complete variable domain (other parts from reference TRBV7-9 and TRBJ2-2): DTGVSQNPRHKITKRGQNVTFRCDPISEHNRLYWYRQTLGQGPEFLTYFQNEAQLEKSRLLSDRFSAERPKGSFSTLEIQRTEQGDSAMYLCASSPEPGQGAGELFFGEGSRLTVL.

This sequence joins TRBV6-5 and TRBJ2-7; D is possibly TRBD2 (5 bases). The CDR3 extends over 15 amino acids. Germline-derived CDR1 and CDR2 are MNHEY and SVGAGI. Trimming shortened V by 2 bases and J by 0 bases, and 11 bases separated the two germline ends. This CDR3 reads CASSYGGSPSYEQYF. Here the CDR3 DNA reads TGTGCCAGCAGTTACGGCGGGTCTCCCTCCTACGAGCAGTACTTC.

V usage is TRBV2 and J usage is TRBJ2-1; the D is unclear. From germline, CDR1 is SNHLY and CDR2 FYNNEI. Between the trimmed V and J ends, which lost 3 bases and 5 bases, there was a span of 14 bases. The CDR3 covers 15 residues. CDR3 residues: CASSDPAVSNNEQFF. In DNA form, the CDR3 reads TGTGCCAGCAGTGATCCGGCGGTCAGTAACAATGAGCAGTTCTTC.

Remarks on this clone: One junction end does not reproduce the germline sequence, and a read error may be involved. This chain joins TRBV18 and TRBJ2-7, with D unresolved. Germline V gene sequence: CDR1 KGHSH, CDR2 LQKENI. This CDR3 spans 12 amino acids. Here the CDR3 reads CASSPSGDHTVF. The CDR3 nucleotides read TGTGCCAGCTCACCATCAGGAGACCATACGGTGTTC.

The chain's CDR3 is CASNDRGDYEQYF. As DNA, the CDR3 is TGTGCCAGTAACGACAGGGGGGACTACGAGCAGTACTTC. V gene TRBV6-6 combines with J gene TRBJ2-7, with 9 bases aligning to TRBD1. Trimming cost V 9 bases and J 3 bases; bases outside gene matches: 6. The CDR3 has 13 amino acids. The germline V gene encodes CDR1 MNHNY and CDR2 SVGAGI (reference sequence).